These 11 T cell receptor beta chains were all obtained from the same sample, sequenced in a study of early T cells in non-severe SARS-CoV-2 infection. TCRdb re-derived calls from the 5' RACE reads in MiXCR, one entry per CDR3 protein. The table shows 75,000 to 100,000 distinct CDR3 sequences, with 14% occurring only once. Sequencing used whole blood. The receptors originated from an adult who was a healthcare worker with PCR-confirmed SARS-CoV-2 infection or an uninfected control (not recorded which).

This clonotype was detected ten times or more. The chain uses TRBV12-3 or TRBV12-4 and TRBJ2-2; D may match TRBD1 or TRBD2 (6 bases each). Trimming took 6 bases from V and 5 from J, leaving 16 bases between them. This CDR3 region has 15 residues. CDR3 loop: CASREGQGRTGELFF. CDR3 coding DNA: TGTGCCAGCAGGGAGGGGCAGGGGAGGACCGGGGAGCTGTTTTTT.

This clonotype was recorded at least ten times. The J gene is TRBJ2-1, the V gene TRBV5-1; D uncertain. Germline CDR1 and CDR2: SGHRS and YFSETQ. Trimming shortened V by 5 bases and J by 7 bases, and 10 bases separated the two germline ends. CDR3 size: 12 residues. CDR3 nucleotides: TGCGCCAGCAGAAGGGTTGGGAATGAGCAGTTCTTC. This codes for CASRRVGNEQFF.

The chain combines TRBV2 with TRBJ2-1; 8 bases are a match to TRBD2. The V gene end was trimmed by 3 bases and the J gene end by 5 bases; junction bases not matched to a gene: 6. CDR3 length: 15 residues. Germline V CDR1 and CDR2: SNHLY, FYNNEI. DNA for the CDR3: TGTGCCAGCAGTGATTTAGCGGGGTTAAACAATGAGCAGTTCTTC. Its translation: CASSDLAGLNNEQFF.

This clonotype appeared a few times. V and J are TRBV20-1 and TRBJ2-5; 7 bases agree with TRBD2. The CDR3 loop spans 14 amino acids. The J segment lost 4 bases and the V segment lost 2 bases, leaving 7 bases of the junction unmatched. Germline V gene data show CDR1 as DFQATT and CDR2 as SNEGSKA (reference sequence). CDR3 region: CSARKLSGGETQYF. The CDR3 DNA sequence: TGCAGTGCTAGAAAACTCTCGGGGGGAGAGACCCAGTACTTC.

This sequence joins TRBV9 and TRBJ2-1; 9 nucleotides line up with TRBD1. The ends lost 1 base at V and 5 bases at J; junction bases unmatched: 4. CDR3 length equals 15 residues. Germline loops: CDR1 SGDLS, CDR2 YYNGEE. The CDR3 sequence: CASSVTGGRHNEQFF. CDR3 DNA sequence: TGTGCCAGCAGCGTAACAGGGGGCCGTCACAATGAGCAGTTCTTC. The entire variable domain, with the rest obtained from reference TRBV9 and TRBJ2-1, is as follows: DSGVTQTPKHLITATGQRVTLRCSPRSGDLSVYWYQQSLDQGLQFLIQYYNGEERAKGNILERFSAQQFPDLHSELNLSSLELGDSALYFCASSVTGGRHNEQFFGPGTRLTVL.

The table lists this clonotype with many counts. The CDR3 nucleotides are TGTGCCAGCAGTTCCGCAGCGGGAGGGGCTAACATTCAGTACTTC. This translates into CASSSAAGGANIQYF. The rearrangement uses TRBV28 and TRBJ2-4; 10 bases are shared with TRBD2. The CDR3 length is 15 residues. Per the germline V gene, CDR1 is MDHEN and CDR2 is SYDVKM. Unmatched junction bases numbered 7, after V lost 4 bases and J lost 7 bases.

The rearrangement links TRBV30 to TRBJ1-1, with 8 bases aligning to TRBD1. This CDR3 is 14 amino acids long. The trim removed 4 bases at V and 0 bases at J, leaving 4 bases unmatched. Germline V gene sequence: CDR1 GTSNPN, CDR2 SVGIG (reference sequence). CDR3 DNA: TGTGCCTGGAAGGGACAGGCTATGAACACTGAAGCTTTCTTT. Amino acids: CAWKGQAMNTEAFF. The variable domain in full, completed from reference TRBV30 and TRBJ1-1, reads SQTIHQWPATLVQPVGSPLSLECTVEGTSNPNLYWYRQAAGRGLQLLFYSVGIGQISSEVPQNLSASRPQDRQFILSSKKLLLSDSGFYLCAWKGQAMNTEAFFGQGTRLTVV.

This chain joins TRBV20-1 and TRBJ2-5; D gene ambiguous. The V gene's germline CDR1 is DFQATT and CDR2 SNEGSKA (reference sequence). This CDR3 has 12 amino acids. V lost 2 bases, J lost 4 bases, and 8 bases lay in between. This chain's CDR3 is CSARWSRETQYF. The CDR3 coding sequence is TGCAGTGCTAGATGGAGTCGAGAGACCCAGTACTTC.

V usage is TRBV20-1 and J usage is TRBJ2-7; possible D gene TRBD2, 5 bases. CDR3 length: 11 residues. Looked up from germline, CDR1 is DFQATT and CDR2 is SNEGSKA (reference sequence). With 4 bases removed from V and 3 bases from J, the gap between germline ends came to 7 bases. The CDR3 spells CSAKLDYEQYF. In DNA form, the CDR3 reads TGCAGTGCTAAACTAGACTACGAGCAGTACTTC.

This clonotype was detected many times. This chain links TRBV4-1 with TRBJ1-1; D is unclear. V lost 1 base to trimming and J lost 1 base, with 4 bases between them. The CDR3 has 13 residues. Germline values: CDR1 MGHRA, CDR2 YSYEKL. The CDR3, as DNA: TGCGCCAGCAGCCAAGCATCGAACACTGAAGCTTTCTTT. This translates into CASSQASNTEAFF.

The J gene is TRBJ1-6, the V gene TRBV6-5; TRBD1 agrees at 7 bases. CDR1 and CDR2 from the germline V gene are MNHEY and SVGAGI. The V segment lost 1 base and the J segment 4 bases; nucleotides outside the gene matches: 19. The CDR3 spans 21 residues. The CDR3: CASSYFEFGAGGASYNSPLHF. The CDR3 coding sequence is TGTGCCAGCAGTTACTTTGAATTCGGGGCAGGGGGTGCCTCTTATAATTCACCCCTCCACTTT.